This T cell receptor beta chain was recovered during a study of shared clonotypes between healthy human individuals. The table came from immunoSEQ multiplex PCR; TCRdb's copy has only in-frame clones and leaves some out. The top ten hold 0.13% of the sample, which has millions of clones, roughly 95% seen once. V lost 4 bases, J lost 4 bases, and 13 bases lay in between. Germline V CDR1 and CDR2: MGHRA, YSYEKL. This CDR3 has 14 residues. The specimen sequenced was naive CD4+ T cells sorted from blood. Subset denoted: CD45RA+ positively selected. The TCR was taken from a man younger than 30 in good health. The chain joins TRBV4-1 to TRBJ2-5, with D perhaps given as TRBD1 or TRBD2 (5 bases each). This CDR3 is CASSPNEGPETQYF. The CDR3 DNA follows: TGCGCCAGCAGCCCCAATGAGGGACCAGAGACCCAGTACTTC.